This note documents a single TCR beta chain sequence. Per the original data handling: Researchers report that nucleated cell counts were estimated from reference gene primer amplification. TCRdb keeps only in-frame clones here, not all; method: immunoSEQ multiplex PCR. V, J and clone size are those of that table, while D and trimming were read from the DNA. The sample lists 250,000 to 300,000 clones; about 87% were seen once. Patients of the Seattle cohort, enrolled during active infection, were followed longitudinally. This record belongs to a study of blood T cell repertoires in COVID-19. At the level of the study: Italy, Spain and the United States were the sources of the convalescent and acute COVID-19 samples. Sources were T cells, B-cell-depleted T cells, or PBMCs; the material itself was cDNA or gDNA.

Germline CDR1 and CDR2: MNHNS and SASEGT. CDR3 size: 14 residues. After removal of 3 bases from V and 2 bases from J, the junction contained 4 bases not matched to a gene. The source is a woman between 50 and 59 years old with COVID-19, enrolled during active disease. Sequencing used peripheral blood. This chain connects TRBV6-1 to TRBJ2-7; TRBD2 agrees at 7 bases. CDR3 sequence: CASSDTGTTYEQYF. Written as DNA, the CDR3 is TGTGCCAGCAGTGATACCGGGACTACCTACGAGCAGTACTTC.